Sequencing of this T cell receptor (beta chain) was carried out in a study of CD8 T cells in Susac syndrome. Germline V gives CDR1 SGHDN, CDR2 FVKESK. Trimming removed 0 bases at V and 4 bases at J, with 6 bases between. The CDR3 is 13 amino acids. The RNA input was about 0.5 to 1 ug, and it was reverse transcribed with random hexamers. TCRdb passed the immunoSEQ multiplex PCR reads through MiXCR, listing each CDR3 protein once. In the table there are about 190,000 distinct CDR3 sequences, approximately 95% of which are singletons. This TCR was sampled from a human donor with Susac syndrome. The sample was CD4+ T cells from PBMCs. The rearrangement uses TRBV14 and TRBJ2-5; D is unclear. The CDR3 region has the DNA TGTGCCAGCAGCCAAGATCCCCCAGAGACCCAGTACTTC. It is translated as CASSQDPPETQYF.